The source of this TCR beta chain is a study of blood T cell repertoires in COVID-19. Assignments of participants to cohorts depended upon their own reported clinical history. Libraries were prepared by immunoSEQ multiplex PCR; TCRdb keeps only in-frame clonotypes and omits some of them. Among some 250,000 clones listed, 80% to 90% were seen once. Trimming at V came to 3 bases and at J to 5 bases, leaving 1 base not matched to a gene. The V gene's germline CDR1 is SGHAT and CDR2 FQNNGV. The CDR3 totals 14 residues. The rearrangement joins TRBV11-2 to TRBJ2-2, with 9 bases lining up with TRBD1. The source material was PBMCs or T cells enriched from blood (not recorded which). The TCR originated in a man aged 40-49 years who had recovered from COVID-19. CDR3 sequence: CASSFGTGTGELFF. DNA of the CDR3: TGTGCCAGCAGCTTTGGGACAGGGACCGGGGAGCTGTTTTTT.